The 5 T cell receptor beta chains in this list originate from one sample, sequenced in a study of shared clonotypes between healthy human individuals. The method was immunoSEQ multiplex PCR; TCRdb's version includes in-frame clones alone and lacks a portion of them. The top ten hold around 0.14% of the sample, which has 2.5 million or so clones, approximately 90% seen once. The specimen was naive CD4+ T cells sorted from blood. Subset: CD45RA+ positively selected. These receptors all stem from a young man in good health.

The chain combines TRBV30 with TRBJ2-5, with TRBD2 identical over 9 bases. Germline assignment: CDR1 GTSNPN and CDR2 SVGIG (reference sequence). V trimming: 1 base; J trimming: 5 bases; junction bases outside the gene matches: 8. This CDR3 has 15 amino acids. In DNA, the CDR3 is TGTGCCTGGAGTGGTGGTAGCGGGGGATCGGAGACCCAGTACTTC. Its protein is CAWSGGSGGSETQYF.

The CDR3 reads CASNRGSGAGANVLTF. In DNA form, the CDR3 reads TGCGCCAGCAACCGAGGGAGCGGGGCTGGGGCCAACGTCCTGACTTTC. The chain uses TRBV5-1 and TRBJ2-6; the match to TRBD2 covers 7 bases. With 6 bases clipped from V and 2 bases from J, the junction kept 8 bases outside the gene matches. Per germline, CDR1 SGHRS and CDR2 YFSETQ. The CDR3 runs 16 residues.

The gene calls are TRBV18 and TRBJ2-3; maybe TRBD2 (5 bases). Germline CDR1 KGHSH, CDR2 LQKENI. CDR3 length: 14 residues. Trimming cost V 3 bases and J 8 bases, with 15 bases left between them. This CDR3 is CASSPSDTGSTQYF. The CDR3, as DNA: TGTGCCAGCTCACCCTCCGACACGGGGAGTACGCAGTATTTT.

This chain joins TRBV14 and TRBJ2-7, with no clear D. Germline values: CDR1 SGHDN, CDR2 FVKESK. The CDR3 consists of 15 residues. The V gene lost 0 bases and the J gene lost 5 bases, with 14 bases spanning the gap. This chain's CDR3 is CASSQDRFRTNEQYF. Written as DNA, the CDR3 is TGTGCCAGCAGCCAAGACCGATTTAGGACGAACGAGCAGTACTTC.

The chain combines TRBV5-1 with TRBJ2-5; D is perhaps TRBD1 or TRBD2 (5 bases each). Germline CDR1 and CDR2: SGHRS and YFSETQ. This CDR3 comprises 16 residues. The ends were cut back, 0 bases at V and 2 bases at J, with 14 bases in the middle. CDR3 region: CASSLALGRIQETQYF. CDR3 nucleotides: TGCGCCAGCAGCTTGGCCCTGGGACGGATTCAAGAGACCCAGTACTTC.